This T cell receptor (beta chain) was identified in a study of cytomegalovirus exposure and HLA in healthy donors. This clone was counted a few times. What it binds is unknown. PCR was performed using 60 Vbeta and 13 Jbeta primers. The protocol was immunoSEQ multiplex PCR, while the TCRdb copy is restricted to in-frame clones and leaves out a portion. The data hold about 130,000 clones, with 6.5% to 9.5% observed a single time. Trimming left V 8 bases short and J 5 bases short, with 16 bases between. This CDR3 spans 14 amino acids. Germline lookup yields CDR1 SGHVS and CDR2 FQNEAQ. Regarding the study as a whole: An Asian-associated ancestry cluster reportedly showed fewer N-insertions than the roughly 670-donor mean in a later analysis.

This chain links TRBV7-8 with TRBJ2-1, with D perhaps matching TRBD1 (6 bases). The clonotype was recovered from a middle-aged man in good health and CMV-seronegative. The sample taken for sequencing was PBMCs. The CDR3 sequence is CASSTQGRDNEQFF. The CDR3 coding sequence is TGTGCCAGCTCGACACAGGGTAGGGACAATGAGCAGTTCTTC.